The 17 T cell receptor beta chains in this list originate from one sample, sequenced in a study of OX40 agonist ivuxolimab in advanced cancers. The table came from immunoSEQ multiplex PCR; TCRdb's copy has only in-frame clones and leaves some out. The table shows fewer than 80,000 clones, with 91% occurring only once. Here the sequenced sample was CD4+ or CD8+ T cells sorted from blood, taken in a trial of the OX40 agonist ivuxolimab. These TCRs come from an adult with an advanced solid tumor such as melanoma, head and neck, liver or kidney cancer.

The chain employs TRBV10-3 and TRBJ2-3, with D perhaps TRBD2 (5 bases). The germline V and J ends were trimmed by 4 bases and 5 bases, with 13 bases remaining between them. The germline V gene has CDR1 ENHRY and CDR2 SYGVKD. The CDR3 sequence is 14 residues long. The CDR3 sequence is CAISAAGSVDTQYF. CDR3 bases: TGTGCCATCAGTGCGGCGGGTTCAGTAGATACGCAGTATTTT.

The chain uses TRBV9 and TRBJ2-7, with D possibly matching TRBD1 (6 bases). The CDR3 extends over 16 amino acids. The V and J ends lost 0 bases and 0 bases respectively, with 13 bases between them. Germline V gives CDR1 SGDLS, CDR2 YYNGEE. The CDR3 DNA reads TGTGCCAGCAGCGTAGGCTGGGGGCCTAGCTCCTACGAGCAGTACTTC. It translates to CASSVGWGPSSYEQYF.

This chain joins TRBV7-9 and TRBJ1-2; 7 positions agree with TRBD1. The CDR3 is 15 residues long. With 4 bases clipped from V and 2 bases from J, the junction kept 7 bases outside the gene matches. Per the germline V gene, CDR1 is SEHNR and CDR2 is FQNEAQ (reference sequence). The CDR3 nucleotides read TGTGCCAGCAGCTACGAGGTACAGGGGAACTATGGCTACACCTTC. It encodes CASSYEVQGNYGYTF.

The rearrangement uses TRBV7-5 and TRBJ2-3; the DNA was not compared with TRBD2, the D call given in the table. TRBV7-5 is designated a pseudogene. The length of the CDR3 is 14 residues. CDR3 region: CARSARDYTDTQYF. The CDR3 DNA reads TGTGCCAGAAGCGCCCGGGACTATACAGATACGCAGTATTTT.

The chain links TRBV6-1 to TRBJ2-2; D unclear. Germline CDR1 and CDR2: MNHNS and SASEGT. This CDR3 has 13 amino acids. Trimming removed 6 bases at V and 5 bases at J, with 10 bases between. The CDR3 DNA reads TGTGCCAGCAGGACATTCCCGACCGGGGAGCTGTTTTTT. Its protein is CASRTFPTGELFF.

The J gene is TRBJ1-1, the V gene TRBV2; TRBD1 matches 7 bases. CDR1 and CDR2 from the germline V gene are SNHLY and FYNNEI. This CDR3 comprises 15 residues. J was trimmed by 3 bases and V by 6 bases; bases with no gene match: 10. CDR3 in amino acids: CASRSRTGGHTEAFF. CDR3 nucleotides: TGTGCCAGCAGATCAAGGACAGGAGGTCACACTGAAGCTTTCTTT.

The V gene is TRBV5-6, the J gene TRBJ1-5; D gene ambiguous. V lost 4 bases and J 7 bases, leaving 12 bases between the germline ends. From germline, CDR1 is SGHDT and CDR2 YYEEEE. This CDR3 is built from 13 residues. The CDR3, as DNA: TGTGCCAGCAGCCGCTTCAACAGCCAGCCCCAGCATTTT. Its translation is CASSRFNSQPQHF.

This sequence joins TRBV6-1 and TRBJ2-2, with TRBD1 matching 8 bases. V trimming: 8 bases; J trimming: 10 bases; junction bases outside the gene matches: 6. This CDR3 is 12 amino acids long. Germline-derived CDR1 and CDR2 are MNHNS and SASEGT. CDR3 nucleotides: TGTGCCAGCTGGGACAGGCCATTGGAGCTGTTTTTT. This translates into CASWDRPLELFF.

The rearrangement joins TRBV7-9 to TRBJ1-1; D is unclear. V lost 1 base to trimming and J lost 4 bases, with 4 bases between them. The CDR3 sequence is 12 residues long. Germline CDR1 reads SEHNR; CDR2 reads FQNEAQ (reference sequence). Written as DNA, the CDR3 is TGTGCCAGCAGCTTAGGTCTCACTGAAGCTTTCTTT. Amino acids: CASSLGLTEAFF.

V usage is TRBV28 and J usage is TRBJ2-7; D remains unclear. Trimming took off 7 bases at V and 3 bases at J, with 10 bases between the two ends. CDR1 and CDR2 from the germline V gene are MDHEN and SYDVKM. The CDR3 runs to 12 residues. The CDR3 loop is CASTGRNYEQYF. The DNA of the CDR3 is TGTGCCAGCACCGGACGGAACTACGAGCAGTACTTC.

CDR3: CASSSPVSDTQYF. The CDR3 DNA follows: TGCGCCAGCAGCTCCCCCGTTAGCGATACGCAGTATTTT. The chain is built from TRBV5-1 and TRBJ2-3; D unclear. This CDR3 is 13 amino acids long. Germline V gene data show CDR1 as SGHRS and CDR2 as YFSETQ. Between the trimmed V and J ends, which lost 3 bases and 6 bases, there was a span of 11 bases.

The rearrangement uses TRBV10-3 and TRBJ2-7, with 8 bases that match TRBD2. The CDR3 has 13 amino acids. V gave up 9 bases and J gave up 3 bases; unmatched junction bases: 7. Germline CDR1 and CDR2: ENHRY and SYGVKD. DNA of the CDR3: TGTGCCATACAGGCGGGAGGACTCTACGAGCAGTACTTC. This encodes CAIQAGGLYEQYF.

CDR3 nucleotides: TGTGCCAGCAGCGTTCTAGCGGGAGGGAACACCGGGGAGCTGTTTTTT. Its protein is CASSVLAGGNTGELFF. V is TRBV9 and J is TRBJ2-2; 11 bases line up with TRBD2. CDR1 and CDR2 from the germline V gene are SGDLS and YYNGEE. This CDR3 spans 16 amino acids. The V segment lost 2 bases and the J segment 1 base; nucleotides outside the gene matches: 1.

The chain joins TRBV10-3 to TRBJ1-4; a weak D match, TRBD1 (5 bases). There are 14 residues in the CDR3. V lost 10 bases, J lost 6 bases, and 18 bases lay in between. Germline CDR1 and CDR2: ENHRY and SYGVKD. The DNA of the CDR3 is TGTGCCACAGGGATAATTGGGTCCTATGAAAAACTGTTTTTT. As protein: CATGIIGSYEKLFF.

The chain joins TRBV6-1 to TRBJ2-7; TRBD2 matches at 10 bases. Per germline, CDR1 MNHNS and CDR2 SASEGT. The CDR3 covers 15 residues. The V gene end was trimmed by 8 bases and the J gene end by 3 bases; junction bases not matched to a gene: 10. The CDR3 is CASGGSSGGNYEQYF. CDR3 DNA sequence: TGTGCCAGCGGGGGCTCTAGCGGGGGAAACTACGAGCAGTACTTC.

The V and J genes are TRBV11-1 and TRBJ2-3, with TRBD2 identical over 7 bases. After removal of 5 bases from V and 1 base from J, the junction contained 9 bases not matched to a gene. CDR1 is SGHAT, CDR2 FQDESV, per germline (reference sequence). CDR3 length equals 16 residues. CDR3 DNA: TGTGCCAGCAGCCGGGTTGGCGGGGGAGGCACAGATACGCAGTATTTT. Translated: CASSRVGGGGTDTQYF.

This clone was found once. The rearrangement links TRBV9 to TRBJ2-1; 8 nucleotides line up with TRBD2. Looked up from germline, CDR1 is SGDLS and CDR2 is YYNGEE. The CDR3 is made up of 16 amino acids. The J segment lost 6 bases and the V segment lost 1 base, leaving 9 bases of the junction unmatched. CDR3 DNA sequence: TGTGCCAGCAGCGTATCTTCGGGCGGGAGGCTCAATGAGCAGTTCTTC. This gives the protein CASSVSSGGRLNEQFF.